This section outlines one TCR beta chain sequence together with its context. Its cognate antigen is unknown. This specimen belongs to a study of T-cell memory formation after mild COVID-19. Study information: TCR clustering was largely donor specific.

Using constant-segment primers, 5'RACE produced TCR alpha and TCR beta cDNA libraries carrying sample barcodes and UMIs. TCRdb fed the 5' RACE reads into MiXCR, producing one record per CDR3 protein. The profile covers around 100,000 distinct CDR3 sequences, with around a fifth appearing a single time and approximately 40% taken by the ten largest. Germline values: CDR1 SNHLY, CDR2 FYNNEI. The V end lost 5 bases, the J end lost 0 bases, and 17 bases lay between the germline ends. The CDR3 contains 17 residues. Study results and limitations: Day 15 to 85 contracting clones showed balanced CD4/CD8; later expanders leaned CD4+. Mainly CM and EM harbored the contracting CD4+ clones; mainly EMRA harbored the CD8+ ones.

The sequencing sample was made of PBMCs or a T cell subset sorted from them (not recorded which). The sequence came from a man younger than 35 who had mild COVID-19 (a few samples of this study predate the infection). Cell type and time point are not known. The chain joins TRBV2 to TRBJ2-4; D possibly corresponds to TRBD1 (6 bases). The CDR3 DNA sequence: TGTGCCAGCAGTACGACCACAGGGATTCGAGCCAAAAACATTCAGTACTTC. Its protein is CASSTTTGIRAKNIQYF. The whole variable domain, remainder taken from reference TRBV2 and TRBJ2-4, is EPEVTQTPSHQVTQMGQEVILRCVPISNHLYFYWYRQILGQKVEFLVSFYNNEISEKSEIFDDQFSVERPDGSNFTLKIRSTKLEDSAMYFCASSTTTGIRAKNIQYFGAGTRLSVL.